A single sample gave rise to the 10 T cell receptor beta chains below, sequenced in a study of post-analysis software for immune sequencing data. Study-wide findings and caveats: In patients, TRBV5-6, TRBV5-1 and TRBV20-1 belonged to roughly five TRBV segments found more frequently than in controls.

The library was made from cDNA and included unique molecular identifiers. TCRdb re-called the PCR reads through MiXCR, storing one row per CDR3 protein. The profile shows some 190,000 distinct CDR3 sequences, approximately 30% of them singletons. Their antigen targets remain unknown. Sequencing used blood. These receptor sequences come from a girl under 18 with multiple sclerosis.

This chain joins TRBV5-1 and TRBJ2-2; possibly TRBD1 or TRBD2 for D (5 bases each). CDR3 length: 14 residues. Germline CDR1 and CDR2: SGHRS and YFSETQ. V lost 7 bases and J 7 bases, leaving 17 bases between the germline ends. This CDR3 is CASHWGRGDGELFF. CDR3 nucleotide sequence: TGCGCCAGCCACTGGGGACGCGGAGACGGGGAGCTGTTTTTT.

In its sample, this clonotype was seen a few times. This could be a read error, since a much larger clone is one nucleotide away. V usage is TRBV29-1 and J usage is TRBJ2-5, with D possibly being TRBD2 (6 bases). Germline lookup yields CDR1 SQVTM and CDR2 ANQGSEA. This CDR3 region has 12 residues. The V and J ends lost 7 bases and 5 bases respectively, with 14 bases between them. The CDR3 sequence is CSGAGLSETQYF. CDR3 bases: TGCAGCGGTGCGGGACTCTCGGAGACCCAGTACTTC.

This clonotype was detected many times. The V call is TRBV7-3, the J call TRBJ2-1; TRBD2 aligns across 11 bases. V was clipped by 6 bases and J by 7 bases; unmatched bases: 8. Germline CDR1 and CDR2: SGHTA and FQGTGA. The CDR3 covers 15 residues. The CDR3 nucleotides read TGTGCCAGCAGTTTTAGCGGGGGGGCCTCAAATGAGCAGTTCTTC. This encodes CASSFSGGASNEQFF.

In DNA form, the CDR3 reads TGTGCCAGCAGTTACGGGGACTACTCCTACAATGAGCAGTTCTTC. Encoded protein: CASSYGDYSYNEQFF. The chain employs TRBV6-6 and TRBJ2-1, with 7 bases identical to TRBD2. The CDR3 consists of 15 residues. Germline V gives CDR1 MNHNY, CDR2 SVGAGI (reference sequence). V lost 2 bases and J lost 0; bases outside the gene matches: 1.

The chain links TRBV11-2 to TRBJ2-1, with 10 bases that match TRBD2. V lost 4 bases to trimming and J lost 12 bases; unmatched junction nucleotides: 6. Germline values: CDR1 SGHAT, CDR2 FQNNGV. This CDR3 comprises 13 residues. The CDR3 region is CASSYQLAGWQFF. The CDR3 nucleotides are TGTGCCAGCAGCTACCAACTAGCGGGATGGCAGTTCTTC.

This clonotype was seen ten or more times. The chain has TRBV7-9 and TRBJ2-7; TRBD1 aligns across 11 bases. Germline trimming cut 4 bases from V and 6 bases from J; bases unmatched to any gene: 5. The CDR3 loop spans 14 amino acids. Germline V lookup: CDR1 SEHNR, CDR2 FQNEAQ (reference sequence). DNA of the CDR3: TGTGCCAGCAGCTCCCGGGACAGGGGGTCCGAGCAGTACTTC. Residues: CASSSRDRGSEQYF.

The chain has TRBV18 and TRBJ1-1; possible D gene TRBD1, 5 bases. V dropped 3 bases and J dropped 1 base, with 15 bases sitting between them. Looked up from germline, CDR1 is KGHSH and CDR2 is LQKENI. This CDR3 has 16 residues. The chain's CDR3 is CASSPTRGQGNTEAFF. Here the CDR3 DNA reads TGTGCCAGCTCACCTACGCGGGGCCAGGGGAACACTGAAGCTTTCTTT.

The chain employs TRBV7-8 and TRBJ2-1; possibly TRBD2 for D (6 bases). Trimming took 2 bases from V and 6 from J, leaving 14 bases between them. Germline-derived CDR1 and CDR2 are SGHVS and FQNEAQ. This CDR3 is built from 15 residues. The CDR3 DNA reads as TGTGCCAGCAGCTTATCGGGAGTAAAGGTCAATGAGCAGTTCTTC. This codes for CASSLSGVKVNEQFF.

This clonotype was detected a few times. V is TRBV20-1 and J is TRBJ1-1; 7 bases are shared with TRBD1. Germline lookup yields CDR1 DFQATT and CDR2 SNEGSKA (reference sequence). The J segment lost 3 bases and the V segment lost 5 bases, leaving 12 bases of the junction unmatched. The CDR3 totals 15 residues. The CDR3 region has the DNA TGCAGTGCTTCCCACAGGGGAAGGGGGGACACTGAAGCTTTCTTT. Translation: CSASHRGRGDTEAFF.

This clonotype was recorded many times. The rearrangement joins TRBV29-1 to TRBJ1-2, with no clear D. There are 13 residues in the CDR3. Germline V gives CDR1 SQVTM, CDR2 ANQGSEA. Trimming shortened V by 4 bases and J by 1 base, and 10 bases separated the two germline ends. The CDR3 reads CSVVRRDNYGYTF. The CDR3, as DNA: TGCAGCGTTGTAAGACGGGATAACTATGGCTACACCTTC.